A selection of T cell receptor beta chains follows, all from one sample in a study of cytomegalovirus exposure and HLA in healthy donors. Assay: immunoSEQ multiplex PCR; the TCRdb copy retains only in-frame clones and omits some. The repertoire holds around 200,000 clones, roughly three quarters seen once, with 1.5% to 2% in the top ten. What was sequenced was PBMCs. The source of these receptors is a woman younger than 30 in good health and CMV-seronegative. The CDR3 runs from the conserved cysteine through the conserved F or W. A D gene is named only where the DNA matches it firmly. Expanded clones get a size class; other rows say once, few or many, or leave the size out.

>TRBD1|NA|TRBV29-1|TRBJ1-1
TGCAGCGTTGAAGATCAGGGGGTGAGGAAAGCTTTCTTT
CSVEDQGVRKAFF
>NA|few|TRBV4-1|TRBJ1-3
TGCGCCAGCAGCCAAGTGGGGAGCTCTGGAAACACCATATATTTT
CASSQVGSSGNTIYF
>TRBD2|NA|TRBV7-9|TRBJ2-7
TGTGCCAGCAGCTCTACTAGCGGGAGTTCCTACGAGCAGTACTTC
CASSSTSGSSYEQYF
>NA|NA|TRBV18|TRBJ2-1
TGTGCCAGCTCACCACCGGGCGGGGGCCCTTACAATGAGCAGTTCTTC
CASSPPGGGPYNEQFF
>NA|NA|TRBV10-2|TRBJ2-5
TGCGCCAGCACTCCAGCTGGGGCGAGGGAGACCCAGTACTTC
CASTPAGARETQYF
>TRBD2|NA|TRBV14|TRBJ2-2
TGTGCCAGCAGCCAATCGCGGCGGGGGGGCCACGGCGGGGAGCTGTTTTTT
CASSQSRRGGHGGELFF
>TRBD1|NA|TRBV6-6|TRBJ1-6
TGTGCCAGCAGTTACGGGACAGGGGGTAATTCACCCCTCCACTTT
CASSYGTGGNSPLHF
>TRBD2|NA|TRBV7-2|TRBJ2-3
TGTGCCAGCAGCAAATTAGCGGGGTTGAGGGCAGATACGCAGTATTTT
CASSKLAGLRADTQYF
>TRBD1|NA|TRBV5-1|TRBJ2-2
TGCGCCAGCAGCTTGGGGACAGGCGTGGGGGAGCTGTTTTTT
CASSLGTGVGELFF
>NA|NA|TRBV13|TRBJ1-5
TGTGCCAGCAGCTTAGGACAGGGCGGCAGTCAGCCCCAGCATTTT
CASSLGQGGSQPQHF
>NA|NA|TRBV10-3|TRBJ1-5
TGTGCCTCCCGCTTCCAGGGCGAACAGCCCCAGCATTTT
CASRFQGEQPQHF
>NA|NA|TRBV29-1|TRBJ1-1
TGCAGCGTTGAAGGAGCTGAAGCTTTCTTT
CSVEGAEAFF
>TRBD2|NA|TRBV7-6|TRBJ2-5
TGTGCCAGCAGCTTAGCGGAGTTCGCGGGAGGGGAACAAGAGACCCAGTACTTC
CASSLAEFAGGEQETQYF
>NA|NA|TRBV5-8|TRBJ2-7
TGTGCCAGCAGGGAGGGAACTCATGGCTCCTACGAGCAGTACTTC
CASREGTHGSYEQYF
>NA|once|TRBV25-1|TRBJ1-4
TGTGCCAGCAGTGAAACCTTACTCTCCTCAAGCGAAAAACTGTTTTTT
CASSETLLSSSEKLFF
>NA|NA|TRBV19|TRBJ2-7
TGTGCCAGTAGTAACCAGGGAAGCTACGAGCAGTACTTC
CASSNQGSYEQYF
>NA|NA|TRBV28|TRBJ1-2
TGTGCCAGCAATTGGCAGTCCGAATATGGCTACACCTTC
CASNWQSEYGYTF
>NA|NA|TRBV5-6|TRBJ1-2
TGTGCCAGCAGCCGAAGGGGAACGGACGGCTACACCTTC
CASSRRGTDGYTF
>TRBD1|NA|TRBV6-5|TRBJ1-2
TGTGCCAGCACCCCGTGGGACAGGGGGTTAGATGGCTACACCTTC
CASTPWDRGLDGYTF
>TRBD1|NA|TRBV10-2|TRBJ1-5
TGCGCCAGCAGTGGGGGACAGGCTAGCAATCAGCCCCAGCATTTT
CASSGGQASNQPQHF